Each of the 30 T cell receptor beta chains below was sequenced from the same sample in a study of identical twins. TCRdb passed the 5' RACE reads through MiXCR, listing each CDR3 protein once. Among hundreds of thousands of distinct CDR3 sequences listed, around 6% were seen once. The sample taken for sequencing was naive T cells sorted from blood. These receptors originate from a man younger than 35 in good health.

This clonotype was counted many times. The chain recombines TRBV27 with TRBJ2-3; D is undetermined. V was clipped by 6 bases and J by 0 bases, with 7 bases between them. The CDR3 sequence is 13 residues long. Germline V gives CDR1 MNHEY, CDR2 SMNVEV (reference sequence). The DNA for the CDR3 is TGTGCCAGCAGAGTGGTTAGCACAGATACGCAGTATTTT. Residues: CASRVVSTDTQYF.

This clonotype was counted a few times. The chain couples TRBV30 to TRBJ2-7; TRBD2 agrees at 8 bases. The ends lost 2 bases at V and 6 bases at J; junction bases unmatched: 6. The CDR3 is 13 amino acids. Germline V CDR1 and CDR2: GTSNPN, SVGIG (reference sequence). CDR3 amino acids: CAWSSGGGSEQYF. CDR3 in DNA: TGTGCCTGGAGTTCCGGGGGGGGATCCGAGCAGTACTTC.

The gene calls are TRBV5-1 and TRBJ2-6; D is unresolved. Trimming pared 1 base from V and 0 bases from J, leaving 5 bases between. The CDR3 contains 15 residues. Germline values: CDR1 SGHRS, CDR2 YFSETQ. The CDR3 is CASSLTLSGANVLTF. The CDR3, as DNA: TGCGCCAGCAGCTTGACTCTCTCTGGGGCCAACGTCCTGACTTTC. Combining the CDR3 with reference TRBV5-1 and TRBJ2-6 gives the whole variable domain KAGVTQTPRYLIKTRGQQVTLSCSPISGHRSVSWYQQTPGQGLQFLFEYFSETQRNKGNFPGRFSGRQFSNSRSEMNVSTLELGDSALYLCASSLTLSGANVLTFGAGSRLTVL.

In its sample, this clonotype was seen many times. This rearrangement joins TRBV5-5 to TRBJ1-5, with D tentatively TRBD1 (5 bases). V shed 4 bases and J shed 2 bases, with 10 bases lying between them. From germline, CDR1 is SGHKS and CDR2 YYEKEE (reference sequence). The CDR3 is made up of 14 amino acids. The CDR3 loop reads CASSPDKGNQPQHF. In DNA, the CDR3 is TGTGCCAGCAGCCCGGACAAGGGCAATCAGCCCCAGCATTTT.

The rearrangement uses TRBV24-1 and TRBJ1-5, with D possibly TRBD1 on 5 matching bases. In germline, CDR1 is KGHDR, CDR2 SFDVKD. Trimming cost V 5 bases and J 4 bases, with 14 bases left between them. CDR3 length: 15 residues. The CDR3 sequence: CATSGGGTRNQPQHF. CDR3 DNA sequence: TGTGCCACCAGTGGCGGAGGGACCCGAAATCAGCCCCAGCATTTT.

This clonotype was counted many times. The chain couples TRBV3-1 to TRBJ2-1; weak D call: TRBD2 (6 bases). V shed 4 bases and J shed 2 bases, with 18 bases lying between them. CDR1 and CDR2 from the germline V gene are LGHDT and YNNKEL (reference sequence). The CDR3 length is 17 residues. As DNA, the CDR3 is TGTGCCAGCAGCCGGACCCTAGGGACTCCTCCCTACAATGAGCAGTTCTTC. Translated, it gives CASSRTLGTPPYNEQFF.

This clonotype appeared a few times. This chain links TRBV6-5 with TRBJ1-1; TRBD1 might be the D (5 bases). CDR3 length equals 14 residues. Germline CDR1 is MNHEY and CDR2 is SVGAGI. Trimming shortened V by 8 bases and J by 4 bases, and 17 bases separated the two germline ends. The CDR3 sequence: CASGFGQRGTEAFF. In DNA form, the CDR3 reads TGTGCCAGCGGTTTTGGCCAGAGGGGCACTGAAGCTTTCTTT.

This clonotype was counted only a few times. The chain employs TRBV5-1 and TRBJ2-5, with 14 nucleotides matching TRBD2. The CDR3 covers 15 residues. The V segment lost 6 bases and the J segment 3 bases; nucleotides outside the gene matches: 4. Germline CDR1 reads SGHRS; CDR2 reads YFSETQ. This CDR3 reads CASKSGLAGEETQYF. Here the CDR3 DNA reads TGCGCCAGCAAATCGGGACTAGCGGGAGAAGAGACCCAGTACTTC.

This clonotype occurred a few times. CDR3 protein: CASSPKWTSGRDTDTQYF. The CDR3, as DNA: TGCGCCAGCAGCCCAAAGTGGACTAGCGGGAGGGACACAGATACGCAGTATTTT. The chain joins TRBV4-3 to TRBJ2-3, with 15 positions matching TRBD2. CDR1 is LGHNA and CDR2 is YSLEER in the germline V gene. With V trimmed by 4 bases and J by 2 bases, 7 bases remained unmatched. This CDR3 comprises 18 residues.

Many counts were recorded for this clonotype. This chain uses TRBV4-2 with TRBJ1-2, with D maybe TRBD1 (5 bases). CDR3 length equals 13 residues. Trimming pared 3 bases from V and 5 bases from J, leaving 10 bases between. Germline lookup yields CDR1 LGHNA and CDR2 YNFKEQ. Here the CDR3 reads CASSQGVVYGYTF. The CDR3 region has the DNA TGTGCCAGCAGCCAGGGGGTTGTGTATGGCTACACCTTC.

The rearrangement joins TRBV28 to TRBJ1-2; the D gene is possibly TRBD1 (6 bases). CDR3 size: 11 residues. Looked up from germline, CDR1 is MDHEN and CDR2 is SYDVKM. V lost 8 bases, J lost 8 bases, and 12 bases lay in between. The CDR3 spells CASSGANGYTF. CDR3 nucleotide sequence: TGTGCCAGCTCGGGGGCTAACGGCTACACCTTC.

The chain carries TRBV5-1 and TRBJ2-1; no firm D call. Trimming cost V 1 base and J 9 bases, with 11 bases left between them. The CDR3 covers 13 residues. CDR1 is SGHRS, CDR2 YFSETQ, per germline. CDR3 sequence: CASSLSWVFEQFF. The DNA for the CDR3 is TGCGCCAGCAGCTTGTCTTGGGTATTTGAGCAGTTCTTC.

This clonotype has ten or more counts. This chain joins TRBV10-2 and TRBJ2-2; D could derive from TRBD1 or TRBD2 (6 bases each). The CDR3 runs to 14 residues. Trimming shortened V by 7 bases and J by 4 bases, and 13 bases separated the two germline ends. Germline V gene lookup returns CDR1 WSHSY and CDR2 SAAADI. CDR3 bases: TGCGCCAGCAACCGGGGGCAGGTCACCGGGGAGCTGTTTTTT. It yields the protein CASNRGQVTGELFF.

The rearrangement joins TRBV9 to TRBJ2-7; tentative D call: TRBD2 (5 bases). The CDR3 length is 14 residues. V shed 2 bases and J shed 0 bases, with 9 bases lying between them. Germline V gene sequence: CDR1 SGDLS, CDR2 YYNGEE. In DNA form, the CDR3 reads TGTGCCAGCAGCGTGCGGGTATCCTCCTACGAGCAGTACTTC. Translation gives CASSVRVSSYEQYF.

This clonotype was seen more than once but under ten times. V is TRBV4-2 and J is TRBJ1-5; D not certain. Trimming removed 3 bases from V and 4 bases from J, with 16 bases in between. Germline CDR1 is LGHNA and CDR2 is YNFKEQ. CDR3 length: 16 amino acids. The CDR3 nucleotides are TGTGCCAGCAGCCAGGACTTGGGCAGTTTAAATCAGCCCCAGCATTTT. Its protein product is CASSQDLGSLNQPQHF.

This chain uses TRBV27 with TRBJ2-2; unclear D gene. Germline-derived CDR1 and CDR2 are MNHEY and SMNVEV (reference sequence). CDR3 length equals 14 residues. The V and J ends lost 2 bases and 9 bases respectively, with 13 bases between them. CDR3 coding DNA: TGTGCCAGCAGTTTAGGGTCAGCCCCCCGGGAGCTGTTTTTT. Protein: CASSLGSAPRELFF.

This clonotype occurred many times. This chain connects TRBV29-1 to TRBJ1-1; D may be TRBD1 (6 bases). V shed 7 bases and J shed 0 bases, with 18 bases lying between them. The CDR3 extends over 15 amino acids. The germline V gene encodes CDR1 SQVTM and CDR2 ANQGSEA. CDR3 sequence reads: CSGMIPGTLNTEAFF. CDR3 bases: TGCAGCGGAATGATCCCCGGGACACTGAACACTGAAGCTTTCTTT.

This clonotype was seen a few times. The chain recombines TRBV7-2 with TRBJ2-1; 12 nucleotides match TRBD2. Germline V gene sequence: CDR1 SGHTA, CDR2 FQGNSA. Losses at the gene ends were 5 bases for V and 8 bases for J; bases not matched to a gene: 13. The CDR3 is made up of 17 amino acids. The CDR3 nucleotides read TGTGCCAGCAGCAGGGGGGGCGGGACTAGCGGGCCCCATGAGCAGTTCTTC. Translation: CASSRGGGTSGPHEQFF.

This clonotype has at least ten counts. The V gene is TRBV4-2, the J gene TRBJ2-1; possibly TRBD1 for D (6 bases). This CDR3 contains 16 residues. Trimming left V 0 bases short and J 0 bases short, with 9 bases between. From germline, CDR1 is LGHNA and CDR2 YNFKEQ. In DNA form, the CDR3 reads TGTGCCAGCAGCCAAGACAGGGGCAGCTCCTACAATGAGCAGTTCTTC. Translation gives CASSQDRGSSYNEQFF.

This clonotype occurred a few times. V gene TRBV9 combines with J gene TRBJ2-2, with 7 bases fitting TRBD1. Germline V CDR1 and CDR2: SGDLS, YYNGEE. Trimming removed 3 bases from V and 2 bases from J; junction bases left unmatched: 4. The CDR3 consists of 15 residues. CDR3 region: CASSADRDNTGELFF. CDR3 DNA sequence: TGTGCCAGCAGCGCTGACAGGGATAACACCGGGGAGCTGTTTTTT.

This clonotype has at least ten counts. V and J are TRBV2 and TRBJ2-7, with no clear D. The V end was cut by 10 bases, the J end by 4 bases, with 14 bases between. This CDR3 has 12 residues. Germline CDR1 reads SNHLY; CDR2 reads FYNNEI. The CDR3 coding sequence is TGTGCCACCCGACCTAGTATGTACGAGCAGTACTTC. It is translated as CATRPSMYEQYF. Full variable domain (missing parts from reference TRBV2 and TRBJ2-7): EPEVTQTPSHQVTQMGQEVILRCVPISNHLYFYWYRQILGQKVEFLVSFYNNEISEKSEIFDDQFSVERPDGSNFTLKIRSTKLEDSAMYFCATRPSMYEQYFGPGTRLTVT.

This clonotype was counted at least ten times. V usage is TRBV28 and J usage is TRBJ1-5; no reliable D call. The V gene's germline CDR1 is MDHEN and CDR2 SYDVKM. The CDR3 has 14 residues. Trimming removed 8 bases at V and 6 bases at J, with 17 bases between. CDR3 sequence (DNA): TGTGCCAGCTCCGACCGGCGGGCTCGTCAGCCCCAGCATTTT. Its translation: CASSDRRARQPQHF.

This clonotype was seen ten or more times. The V gene is TRBV4-2, the J gene TRBJ2-2; no definite D call. This CDR3 spans 13 amino acids. V lost 0 bases and J lost 6, with 5 bases in between. Germline values: CDR1 LGHNA, CDR2 YNFKEQ. DNA for the CDR3: TGTGCCAGCAGCCAAGACCAGTCCGGGGAGCTGTTTTTT. It translates to CASSQDQSGELFF.

The chain joins TRBV6-5 to TRBJ1-4, with a weak D call TRBD1 (6 bases). Germline CDR1 and CDR2: MNHEY and SVGAGI. This CDR3 is built from 15 residues. V was shortened by 2 bases and J by 8 bases, with 15 bases between the two germline ends. The DNA for the CDR3 is TGTGCCAGCAGTTACGGCGGCAGGGGAGCCGAAAAACTGTTTTTT. It is translated as CASSYGGRGAEKLFF.

This clonotype was counted ten times or more. The V gene is TRBV28, the J gene TRBJ2-1; the match to TRBD1 covers 9 bases. Trimming removed 6 bases from V and 6 bases from J; junction bases left unmatched: 9. The CDR3 sequence is 15 residues long. Per germline, CDR1 MDHEN and CDR2 SYDVKM. Here the CDR3 DNA reads TGTGCCAGCAGATATCCGGGACAGGGACGCAATGAGCAGTTCTTC. It encodes CASRYPGQGRNEQFF.

The chain joins TRBV7-2 to TRBJ2-7; D assignment may be TRBD1 or TRBD2 (5 bases each). V dropped 5 bases and J dropped 7 bases, with 15 bases sitting between them. The CDR3 loop spans 13 amino acids. Germline V gene lookup returns CDR1 SGHTA and CDR2 FQGNSA. Written as DNA, the CDR3 is TGTGCCAGCAGCAGCCGGGACCCCCGGGAGCAGTACTTC. Translating it yields CASSSRDPREQYF.

This clonotype has just a few counts. V is TRBV7-9 and J is TRBJ1-2; TRBD1 matches at 7 bases. Unmatched junction bases numbered 7, after V lost 3 bases and J lost 6 bases. CDR3 length: 14 amino acids. Germline V gene sequence: CDR1 SEHNR, CDR2 FQNEAQ (reference sequence). For the CDR3, the DNA is TGTGCCAGCAGCTTTCGCAATCAGGGGGATGGCTACACCTTC. It encodes CASSFRNQGDGYTF.

This clonotype turned up a few times. The J gene is TRBJ1-2, the V gene TRBV29-1, with 7 bases that match TRBD1. Germline V CDR1 and CDR2: SQVTM, ANQGSEA. Trimming took 4 bases from V and 4 from J; bases not matched to a gene: 6. This CDR3 spans 13 amino acids. The CDR3 here is CSVGDRGAYGYTF. The DNA for the CDR3 is TGCAGCGTTGGGGACAGAGGGGCCTATGGCTACACCTTC.

This clonotype was seen many times. The rearrangement joins TRBV27 to TRBJ1-4, with D possibly matching TRBD1 (6 bases). This CDR3 has 12 residues. Trimming took off 7 bases at V and 6 bases at J, with 9 bases between the two ends. The germline V gene has CDR1 MNHEY and CDR2 SMNVEV (reference sequence). The CDR3 nucleotides are TGTGCCAGCAAAGGGGGGGATGAAAAACTGTTTTTT. Protein: CASKGGDEKLFF. The whole variable domain, filled in from reference TRBV27 and TRBJ1-4, reads EAQVTQNPRYLITVTGKKLTVTCSQNMNHEYMSWYRQDPGLGLRQIYYSMNVEVTDKGDVPEGYKVSRKEKRNFPLILESPSPNQTSLYFCASKGGDEKLFFGSGTQLSVL.

There are many counts of this clonotype. The V call is TRBV28, the J call TRBJ2-1; maybe TRBD2 (5 bases). Per germline, CDR1 MDHEN and CDR2 SYDVKM. The CDR3 consists of 17 residues. Trimming took 6 bases from V and 0 from J, leaving 18 bases between them. The CDR3 protein is CASSRGGSAYSYNEQFF. As DNA, the CDR3 is TGTGCCAGCAGCCGGGGTGGTAGCGCCTACTCCTACAATGAGCAGTTCTTC.